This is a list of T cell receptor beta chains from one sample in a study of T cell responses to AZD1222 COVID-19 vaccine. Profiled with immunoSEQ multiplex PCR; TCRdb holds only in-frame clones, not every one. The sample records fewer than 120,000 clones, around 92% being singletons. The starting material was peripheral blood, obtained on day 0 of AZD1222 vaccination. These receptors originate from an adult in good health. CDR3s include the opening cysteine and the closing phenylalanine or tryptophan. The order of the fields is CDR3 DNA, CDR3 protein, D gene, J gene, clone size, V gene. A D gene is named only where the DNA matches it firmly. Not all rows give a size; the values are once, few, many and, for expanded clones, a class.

DNA: TGTGCCAGCAGTTTAGGGCTCGAGCAGTACTTC
CDR3: CASSLGLEQYF
D: -
J: TRBJ2-7
size: -
V: TRBV28

DNA: TGTGCCACCAGCGACGACTACGAGCAGTACTTC
CDR3: CATSDDYEQYF
D: -
J: TRBJ2-7
size: -
V: TRBV24-1

DNA: TGTGCCAGCAGTGATTCTCTGGGGCCCAGGGCCCAGCATTTT
CDR3: CASSDSLGPRAQHF
D: -
J: TRBJ1-5
size: once
V: TRBV2

DNA: TGTGCCATCAGTGAGTCTGAAGGGGGCGCGGGCAATCAGCCCCAGCATTTT
CDR3: CAISESEGGAGNQPQHF
D: TRBD1
J: TRBJ1-5
size: -
V: TRBV10-3

DNA: TGTGCCAGCAGCCAAGATTGGTCCGAGAGCTCTGGAAACACCATATATTTT
CDR3: CASSQDWSESSGNTIYF
D: -
J: TRBJ1-3
size: -
V: TRBV3-1/TRBV3-2

DNA: TGTGCCAGCTCACCGGTCGGCACAGGGCTCACAGATACGCAGTATTTT
CDR3: CASSPVGTGLTDTQYF
D: -
J: TRBJ2-3
size: -
V: TRBV18

DNA: TGTGCCAGCAGTCGGACAGCGATATATGGCTACACCTTC
CDR3: CASSRTAIYGYTF
D: -
J: TRBJ1-2
size: -
V: TRBV6-5

DNA: TGCGCCAGCAGCTTTGAAGTGGGAGCCTACGAGCAGTACTTC
CDR3: CASSFEVGAYEQYF
D: -
J: TRBJ2-7
size: -
V: TRBV5-1

DNA: TGTGCCAGCAGCCCCCCCGGCCCCCCGGGGGAGCAGTACTTC
CDR3: CASSPPGPPGEQYF
D: -
J: TRBJ2-7
size: -
V: TRBV7-9

DNA: TGTGCCAGCACCCCAGATAATCAGCCCCAGCATTTT
CDR3: CASTPDNQPQHF
D: -
J: TRBJ1-5
size: -
V: TRBV6-6

DNA: TGTGCCAGCAGCTCCTACAGGGGTTACAATGAGCAGTTCTTC
CDR3: CASSSYRGYNEQFF
D: TRBD1
J: TRBJ2-1
size: -
V: TRBV11-1

DNA: TGTGCCAGCAGCCAAGACCGGGGCTCGAGCACAGATACGCAGTATTTT
CDR3: CASSQDRGSSTDTQYF
D: -
J: TRBJ2-3
size: -
V: TRBV4-2

DNA: TGTGCCAGCAGCGCCCGACAGGCAATGATCTCTGGAAACACCATATATTTT
CDR3: CASSARQAMISGNTIYF
D: -
J: TRBJ1-3
size: -
V: TRBV11-3